A selection of T cell receptor beta chains follows, all from one sample in a study of response to subunit inactivated influenza vaccine. Each CDR3 protein gets one entry after TCRdb re-called the RT-PCR reads with MiXCR. The sample carries about 780,000 distinct CDR3 sequences, under 20% recorded once. Sequenced material: PBMCs from blood, taken approximately 5 days after vaccination. The receptors originated from a man aged 50-59 years who received an inactivated influenza vaccine. The CDR3 runs from the conserved cysteine through the conserved F or W. D genes are given only for firm matches. Part of the rows lack a size; the others show once, few, many or a class for expanded clones.

size: -; V: TRBV7-8; J: TRBJ2-1; D: TRBD2; CDR3: CASSLVATSGSYNEQFF; DNA: TGTGCCAGCAGCTTAGTCGCGACTAGCGGGTCTTACAATGAGCAGTTCTTC
size: few; V: TRBV28; J: TRBJ2-7; D: -; CDR3: CASSQQGAIYEQYF; DNA: TGTGCCAGCAGTCAGCAGGGTGCTATCTACGAGCAGTACTTC
size: -; V: TRBV4-3; J: TRBJ2-7; D: TRBD2; CDR3: CASSQVASGEYEQYF; DNA: TGCGCCAGCAGCCAAGTGGCGAGCGGGGAGTACGAGCAGTACTTC
size: few; V: TRBV5-1; J: TRBJ1-1; D: -; CDR3: CASSSPISRDTEAFF; DNA: TGCGCCAGCAGCTCTCCGATCAGTAGGGACACTGAAGCTTTCTTT
size: -; V: TRBV15; J: TRBJ2-7; D: -; CDR3: CATSRGASDSYEQYF; DNA: TGTGCCACCAGCAGAGGAGCTAGCGACTCCTACGAGCAGTACTTC
size: -; V: TRBV4-3; J: TRBJ2-1; D: -; CDR3: CASSQGWTPIYEQFF; DNA: TGCGCCAGCAGCCAAGGTTGGACTCCGATATATGAGCAGTTCTTC
size: -; V: TRBV6-2/TRBV6-3; J: TRBJ2-2; D: -; CDR3: CASSYFKTGELFF; DNA: TGTGCCAGCAGTTACTTTAAAACCGGGGAGCTGTTTTTT
size: many; V: TRBV7-2; J: TRBJ1-1; D: -; CDR3: CASSLYTEAFF; DNA: TGTGCCAGCAGTCTCTACACCGAAGCTTTCTTT
size: -; V: TRBV6-2/TRBV6-3; J: TRBJ2-7; D: -; CDR3: CASSSRGGSRSYEQYF; DNA: TGTGCCAGCAGTTCTCGGGGCGGATCCCGCTCCTACGAGCAGTACTTC
size: -; V: TRBV4-2; J: TRBJ2-1; D: -; CDR3: CASSQERGQGVEQFF; DNA: TGTGCCAGCAGCCAAGAGAGGGGCCAGGGTGTTGAGCAGTTCTTC
size: few; V: TRBV5-1; J: TRBJ2-5; D: TRBD1; CDR3: CASGLTGAQETQYF; DNA: TGCGCCAGCGGACTGACAGGGGCACAAGAGACCCAGTACTTC
size: -; V: TRBV13; J: TRBJ2-7; D: TRBD2; CDR3: CASSSRTSGPSSYEQYF; DNA: TGTGCCAGCAGCTCAAGGACTAGCGGGCCCAGCTCCTACGAGCAGTACTTC
size: -; V: TRBV3-1; J: TRBJ2-5; D: -; CDR3: CASSQDQSETQYF; DNA: TGTGCCAGCAGCCAAGATCAGAGTGAGACCCAGTACTTC
size: few; V: TRBV6-1; J: TRBJ1-1; D: TRBD1; CDR3: CARVIRDSVMNTEAFF; DNA: TGTGCCAGGGTTATCCGGGACAGCGTTATGAACACTGAAGCTTTCTTT
size: -; V: TRBV20-1; J: TRBJ2-7; D: TRBD2; CDR3: CSARDPAGDLYEQYF; DNA: TGCAGTGCTAGAGATCCAGCGGGGGACCTCTACGAGCAGTACTTC
size: -; V: TRBV9; J: TRBJ2-3; D: TRBD2; CDR3: CASSVGTLTSGTDTQYF; DNA: TGTGCCAGCAGCGTAGGGACCCTGACTAGCGGCACAGATACGCAGTATTTT
size: -; V: TRBV28; J: TRBJ1-5; D: -; CDR3: CASSTVGGGRNQPQHF; DNA: TGTGCCAGCTCCACTGTGGGTGGGGGACGCAATCAGCCCCAGCATTTT
size: few; V: TRBV7-9; J: TRBJ1-2; D: -; CDR3: CASSLTAVNYGYTF; DNA: TGTGCCAGCAGCTTAACGGCAGTTAACTATGGCTACACCTTC
size: few; V: TRBV20-1; J: TRBJ2-2; D: -; CDR3: CSAREVGGFGELFF; DNA: TGCAGTGCTAGAGAGGTGGGCGGGTTCGGGGAGCTGTTTTTT
size: few; V: TRBV6-5; J: TRBJ1-1; D: -; CDR3: CASSYTRAGKGPMNTEAFF; DNA: TGTGCCAGCAGTTACACACGAGCGGGAAAGGGACCTATGAACACTGAAGCTTTCTTT
size: few; V: TRBV6-2/TRBV6-3; J: TRBJ1-2; D: -; CDR3: CASSYPPGVRNGYTF; DNA: TGTGCCAGCAGTTACCCCCCAGGGGTGAGGAATGGCTACACCTTC
size: -; V: TRBV12-3/TRBV12-4; J: TRBJ1-6; D: -; CDR3: CASRSGAYNSPLHF; DNA: TGTGCCAGCAGATCCGGGGCTTATAATTCACCCCTCCACTTT
size: few; V: TRBV7-9; J: TRBJ2-7; D: -; CDR3: CASSLVPGPSYEQYF; DNA: TGTGCCAGCAGCTTAGTTCCGGGACCCTCCTACGAGCAGTACTTC
size: -; V: TRBV6-2/TRBV6-3; J: TRBJ2-1; D: -; CDR3: CASSPPLFF; DNA: TGTGCCAGCAGTCCGCCCTTGTTCTTC
size: -; V: TRBV4-3; J: TRBJ1-1; D: -; CDR3: CASSQVRGVTEAFF; DNA: TGCGCCAGCAGCCAAGTGAGAGGGGTCACTGAAGCTTTCTTT
size: -; V: TRBV4-3; J: TRBJ1-3; D: -; CDR3: CASSQTGYSGNTIYF; DNA: TGCGCCAGCAGCCAAACAGGGTACTCTGGAAACACCATATATTTT
size: -; V: TRBV7-9; J: TRBJ2-3; D: -; CDR3: CASLGGESTDTQYF; DNA: TGTGCCAGCCTGGGCGGGGAAAGCACAGATACGCAGTATTTT
size: -; V: TRBV12-3/TRBV12-4; J: TRBJ1-2; D: TRBD1; CDR3: CASSPGGFTDGYTF; DNA: TGTGCCAGCAGTCCAGGGGGTTTTACGGATGGCTACACCTTC
size: few; V: TRBV5-6; J: TRBJ1-1; D: -; CDR3: CASSLAPMNTEAFF; DNA: TGTGCCAGCAGCTTGGCCCCCATGAACACTGAAGCTTTCTTT
size: few; V: TRBV20-1; J: TRBJ2-7; D: TRBD1; CDR3: CSARFVLGQGPEQYF; DNA: TGCAGTGCTAGATTCGTCCTGGGACAGGGGCCCGAGCAGTACTTC
size: many; V: TRBV20-1; J: TRBJ2-1; D: TRBD1; CDR3: CSAKRDRGFF; DNA: TGCAGTGCTAAGAGGGACAGGGGGTTCTTC
size: few; V: TRBV10-3; J: TRBJ2-3; D: -; CDR3: CAISEPRDTQYF; DNA: TGTGCCATCAGTGAACCCAGAGATACGCAGTATTTT
size: few; V: TRBV5-1; J: TRBJ2-1; D: TRBD2; CDR3: CASRLAGSSSYNEQFF; DNA: TGCGCCAGCAGGCTAGCGGGGTCATCTTCCTACAATGAGCAGTTCTTC
size: many; V: TRBV20-1; J: TRBJ2-1; D: -; CDR3: CSAKWAEGEFF; DNA: TGCAGTGCTAAATGGGCCGAGGGAGAGTTCTTC
size: -; V: TRBV20-1; J: TRBJ1-1; D: -; CDR3: CSASGVAVFNTEAFF; DNA: TGCAGTGCTTCAGGGGTCGCTGTATTTAACACTGAAGCTTTCTTT
size: few; V: TRBV7-9; J: TRBJ1-4; D: -; CDR3: CASSLGVVATNEKLFF; DNA: TGTGCCAGCAGCTTAGGAGTGGTAGCAACTAATGAAAAACTGTTTTTT
size: -; V: TRBV5-1; J: TRBJ2-7; D: TRBD1; CDR3: CASSPTGTSYEQYF; DNA: TGTGCCAGCAGCCCGACAGGGACGTCCTACGAGCAGTACTTC
size: few; V: TRBV5-1; J: TRBJ2-1; D: TRBD2; CDR3: CASSSTGTSGRVWNEQFF; DNA: TGCGCCAGCAGCTCGACAGGGACTAGCGGGAGAGTTTGGAATGAGCAGTTCTTC
size: -; V: TRBV4-2; J: TRBJ2-6; D: -; CDR3: CASSQDWGGDYSGANVLTF; DNA: TGTGCCAGCAGCCAAGATTGGGGGGGCGACTACTCTGGGGCCAACGTCCTGACTTTC
size: -; V: TRBV10-2; J: TRBJ2-4; D: -; CDR3: CASSSSTKNIQYF; DNA: TGCGCCAGCAGTAGCAGCACCAAAAACATTCAGTACTTC
size: few; V: TRBV6-2/TRBV6-3; J: TRBJ1-2; D: -; CDR3: CASSYSIEELNYGYTF; DNA: TGTGCCAGCAGTTACTCGATCGAGGAGTTGAACTATGGCTACACCTTC
size: -; V: TRBV2; J: TRBJ1-5; D: -; CDR3: CASSEMAGLGNQPQHF; DNA: TGTGCCAGCAGTGAAATGGCAGGGCTAGGCAATCAGCCCCAGCATTTT
size: few; V: TRBV5-8; J: TRBJ2-4; D: TRBD1; CDR3: CASSRGQAAKNIQYF; DNA: TGTGCCAGCAGCAGGGGACAGGCAGCCAAAAACATTCAGTACTTC
size: -; V: TRBV7-8; J: TRBJ1-1; D: -; CDR3: CASSLEVYGVQAFF; DNA: TGTGCCAGCAGCTTAGAGGTGTACGGGGTGCAAGCTTTCTTT
size: -; V: TRBV10-1; J: TRBJ2-2; D: TRBD2; CDR3: CASSTGLAVTTGELFF; DNA: TGCGCCAGCAGTACAGGACTAGCGGTTACCACCGGGGAGCTGTTTTTT